This entry lists 4 T cell receptor beta chains sequenced from one sample in a study of blood T cell repertoires in COVID-19. Method: immunoSEQ multiplex PCR; TCRdb's copy keeps in-frame clones and lacks some. The table lists about 240,000 clones, approximately 83% of them singletons. The sequencing sample was made of PBMCs or T cells enriched from blood (not recorded which). These receptors were obtained from a woman in her 40s with acute COVID-19.

V is TRBV5-6 and J is TRBJ2-2; 11 nucleotides line up with TRBD2. The germline V gene encodes CDR1 SGHDT and CDR2 YYEEEE. J lost 4 bases, V lost 3 bases, and 5 bases had no gene match. This CDR3 has 16 residues. The CDR3, as DNA: TGTGCCAGCAGCTGGGGGACTAGCGGCCCCACCGGGGAGCTGTTTTTT. The encoded protein is CASSWGTSGPTGELFF.

In DNA form, the CDR3 reads TGTGCCAGCACTACGCAGGACACTGAAGCTTTCTTT. Protein sequence: CASTTQDTEAFF. The chain couples TRBV7-8 to TRBJ1-1; D is uncertain. Trimming shortened V by 7 bases and J by 3 bases, and 9 bases separated the two germline ends. CDR1 is SGHVS, CDR2 FQNEAQ, per germline. The CDR3 covers 12 residues.

V usage is TRBV27 and J usage is TRBJ1-2; 7 nucleotides align to TRBD1. The CDR3 spans 15 residues. The ends lost 5 bases at V and 5 bases at J; junction bases unmatched: 11. Germline V CDR1 and CDR2: MNHEY, SMNVEV (reference sequence). CDR3 region: CASSLSEGALYGYTF. Written as DNA, the CDR3 is TGTGCCAGCAGTCTCTCAGAGGGGGCGCTTTATGGCTACACCTTC.

V is TRBV3-1 (or the pseudogene TRBV3-2) and J is TRBJ2-1, with D possibly matching TRBD1 (6 bases). Germline CDR1 and CDR2: LGHDT and YNNKEL (reference sequence). V was cut by 1 base and J by 8 bases, with 15 bases left in between. The CDR3 spans 15 residues. This CDR3 reads CASSQGGGEGDEQFF. DNA of the CDR3: TGTGCCAGCAGCCAAGGAGGGGGAGAAGGGGATGAGCAGTTCTTC.